This T cell receptor beta chain derives from a study of long-term antiretroviral therapy in people with HIV. General observations from the study: Once patients were on ART, diversity went higher but still fell short of transplant donor controls. Repertoires looked antigen-experienced, with only a slight naive shift after ART.

immunoSEQ v3.0 was run at survey level. Measured with immunoSEQ multiplex PCR; TCRdb has only the in-frame clones, and not every one. The data contain about 11,000 clones, approximately 82% of them seen just once; the ten biggest clones take up 10% to 15%. Details on this clone: Its antigen is not identified.

The trim removed 6 bases at V and 8 bases at J, leaving 11 bases unmatched. CDR3 length: 14 amino acids. Looked up from germline, CDR1 is MNHEY and CDR2 is SVGAGI. V gene TRBV6-5 combines with J gene TRBJ2-3, with 7 bases lining up with TRBD1. Here the sequenced sample was unsorted PBMCs, taken 1.2 years after starting antiretroviral therapy. The sequence derives from a man in his forties with HIV. CDR3 residues: CASRSGTAARTQYF. The CDR3 region has the DNA TGTGCCAGCAGATCCGGGACAGCGGCCCGTACGCAGTATTTT.